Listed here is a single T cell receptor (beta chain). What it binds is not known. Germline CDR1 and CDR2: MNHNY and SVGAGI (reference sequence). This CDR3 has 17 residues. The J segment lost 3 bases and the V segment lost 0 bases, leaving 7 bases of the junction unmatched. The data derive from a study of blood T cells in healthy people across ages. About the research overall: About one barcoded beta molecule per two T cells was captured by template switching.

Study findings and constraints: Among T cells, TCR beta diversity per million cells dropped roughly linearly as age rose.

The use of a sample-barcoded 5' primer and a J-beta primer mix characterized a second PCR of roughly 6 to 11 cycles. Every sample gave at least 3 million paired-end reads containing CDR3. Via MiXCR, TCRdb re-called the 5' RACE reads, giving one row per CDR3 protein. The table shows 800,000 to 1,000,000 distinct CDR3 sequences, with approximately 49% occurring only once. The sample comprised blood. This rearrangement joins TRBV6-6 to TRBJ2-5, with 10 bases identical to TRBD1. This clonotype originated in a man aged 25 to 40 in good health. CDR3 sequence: CASSYSLGDRGEETQYF. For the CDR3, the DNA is TGTGCCAGCAGTTACTCGCTCGGGGACAGGGGCGAAGAGACCCAGTACTTC.